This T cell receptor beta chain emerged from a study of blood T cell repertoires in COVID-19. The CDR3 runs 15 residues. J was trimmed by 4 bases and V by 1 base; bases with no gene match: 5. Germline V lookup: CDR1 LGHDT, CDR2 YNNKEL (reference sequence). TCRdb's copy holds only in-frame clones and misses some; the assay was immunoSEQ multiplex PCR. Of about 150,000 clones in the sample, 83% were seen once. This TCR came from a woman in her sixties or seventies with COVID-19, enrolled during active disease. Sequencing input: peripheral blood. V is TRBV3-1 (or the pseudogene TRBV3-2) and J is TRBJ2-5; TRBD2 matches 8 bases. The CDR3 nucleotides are TGTGCCAGCAGCCAAGCAGCGGGGGTTGGAGAGACCCAGTACTTC. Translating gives CASSQAAGVGETQYF.